This TCR beta chain was sequenced in a study of blood T cell repertoires in COVID-19. Background on the study: Sites in the United States, Italy and Spain provided acute and convalescent COVID-19 samples.

CDR1 is SGHRS and CDR2 is YFSETQ in the germline V gene. This CDR3 is 13 amino acids long. Trimming at V came to 3 bases and at J to 8 bases, leaving 3 bases not matched to a gene. This clone was seen a single time. In the same sample, other DNA sequences code for this CDR3. Authors' methods: Amplification from reference gene primers served as the basis for estimated nucleated cell counts. Sequencing was performed with immunoSEQ multiplex PCR; in TCRdb, only in-frame clones are kept and a portion is missing. From that table come the V and J calls and clone size; the DNA was used to work out D and trimming. The data hold some 270,000 clones, with around 89% observed a single time.

The chain couples TRBV5-1 to TRBJ1-4; 8 bases line up with TRBD1. Sequencing used peripheral blood. This clonotype originated in a woman aged 55 to 70 with COVID-19, enrolled during active disease. The CDR3 is CASSSDRDEKLFF. The CDR3 bases are TGCGCCAGCAGCTCGGACAGGGACGAAAAACTGTTTTTT. The whole variable domain, remainder taken from reference TRBV5-1 and TRBJ1-4, is KAGVTQTPRYLIKTRGQQVTLSCSPISGHRSVSWYQQTPGQGLQFLFEYFSETQRNKGNFPGRFSGRQFSNSRSEMNVSTLELGDSALYLCASSSDRDEKLFFGSGTQLSVL.